The rows below give T cell receptor beta chains drawn from one sample of a study of post-analysis software for immune sequencing data. Each CDR3 protein is one row after TCRdb ran MiXCR on the PCR reads. The sample consists of hundreds of thousands of distinct CDR3 sequences, approximately 53% of them appearing once. Source material: blood. These receptor sequences come from a girl aged 10 to 17 with multiple sclerosis. The CDR3 runs from the conserved cysteine through the conserved F or W. The order of the fields is D gene, V gene, J gene, clone size, CDR3 DNA, CDR3 protein. The D gene is left open where the match is weak. Clone size appears in some rows only: once, few, many, or a class for an expanded clone.

d_call: TRBD1; v_call: TRBV20-1; j_call: TRBJ1-2; clone_size: few; cdr3_nt: TGCAGTGCTAGAGGGACAGGGGGCGATGGCTACACCTTC; cdr3_aa: CSARGTGGDGYTF
d_call: .; v_call: TRBV6-1; j_call: TRBJ2-5; clone_size: .; cdr3_nt: TGTGCCAGCAGTGACAGGGGTCAAGAGACCCAGTACTTC; cdr3_aa: CASSDRGQETQYF
d_call: .; v_call: TRBV14; j_call: TRBJ2-1; clone_size: .; cdr3_nt: TGTGCCAGCAGCCAAGATGGGGGTATGGATGAGCAGTTCTTC; cdr3_aa: CASSQDGGMDEQFF
d_call: TRBD1; v_call: TRBV19; j_call: TRBJ1-2; clone_size: .; cdr3_nt: TGTGCCAGTTCTACGGGACAGGGCTATGGCTACACCTTC; cdr3_aa: CASSTGQGYGYTF
d_call: TRBD2; v_call: TRBV20-1; j_call: TRBJ2-5; clone_size: few; cdr3_nt: TGCAGTGCTAGTGCTCTAGCGGGAGGGGGGTACCAAGAGACCCAGTACTTC; cdr3_aa: CSASALAGGGYQETQYF
d_call: TRBD2; v_call: TRBV11-2; j_call: TRBJ2-5; clone_size: .; cdr3_nt: TGTGCCAGCAGCACCCCGGGACTAGCGGGAGCAGAGACCCAGTACTTC; cdr3_aa: CASSTPGLAGAETQYF
d_call: .; v_call: TRBV7-8; j_call: TRBJ1-2; clone_size: .; cdr3_nt: TGTGCCAGCAGCGCTCGACTGGGGGGGGCTGGTGGCTACACCTTC; cdr3_aa: CASSARLGGAGGYTF
d_call: .; v_call: TRBV11-2; j_call: TRBJ2-5; clone_size: .; cdr3_nt: TGTGCCAGCAGCTTAGATATAGCCTTCCAAGAGACCCAGTACTTC; cdr3_aa: CASSLDIAFQETQYF
d_call: TRBD1; v_call: TRBV9; j_call: TRBJ2-7; clone_size: .; cdr3_nt: TGTGCCAGCAGCCCAGGACAGGGGATACCAGATTCCTACGAGCAGTACTTC; cdr3_aa: CASSPGQGIPDSYEQYF
d_call: TRBD2; v_call: TRBV5-1; j_call: TRBJ2-3; clone_size: .; cdr3_nt: TGCGCCAGCAGTCAACCGGGACTAGCCAACACAGATACGCAGTATTTT; cdr3_aa: CASSQPGLANTDTQYF
d_call: .; v_call: TRBV7-9; j_call: TRBJ2-5; clone_size: .; cdr3_nt: TGTGCCAGCAGCTTAACAGCGCTTACGGGAAGGGGCATTTGGGAGCAGTACTTC; cdr3_aa: CASSLTALTGRGIWEQYF
d_call: .; v_call: TRBV3-1; j_call: TRBJ2-7; clone_size: .; cdr3_nt: TGTGCCAGCAGCCAAGAAGGCGCACTGAGGTCCTACGAGCAGTACTTC; cdr3_aa: CASSQEGALRSYEQYF
d_call: TRBD1; v_call: TRBV6-5; j_call: TRBJ1-1; clone_size: .; cdr3_nt: TGTGCCAGCAGTTTAAACAGGGGACAGCGCACTGAAGCTTTCTTT; cdr3_aa: CASSLNRGQRTEAFF
d_call: TRBD1; v_call: TRBV20-1; j_call: TRBJ2-7; clone_size: few; cdr3_nt: TGCAGTGCTCCTAGACAGGGGGCCTACGAGCAGTACTTC; cdr3_aa: CSAPRQGAYEQYF
d_call: .; v_call: TRBV20-1; j_call: TRBJ2-7; clone_size: .; cdr3_nt: TGCAGTGCCTTGAGCGGCTCAGGGGACTACGAGCAGTACTTC; cdr3_aa: CSALSGSGDYEQYF
d_call: TRBD2; v_call: TRBV3-1; j_call: TRBJ2-1; clone_size: .; cdr3_nt: TGTGCCAGCCGACTAGGCGGGAGGGAGGGTGAGCAGTTCTTC; cdr3_aa: CASRLGGREGEQFF
d_call: .; v_call: TRBV11-2; j_call: TRBJ2-4; clone_size: .; cdr3_nt: TGTGCCAGCAGCTTAGAAAGGCAGGGTGGCCAAAACATTCAGTACTTC; cdr3_aa: CASSLERQGGQNIQYF
d_call: TRBD1; v_call: TRBV18; j_call: TRBJ1-2; clone_size: .; cdr3_nt: TGTGCCAGCTCGCCAGGGACAGACCGTGACTACACCTTC; cdr3_aa: CASSPGTDRDYTF
d_call: .; v_call: TRBV10-2; j_call: TRBJ1-1; clone_size: few; cdr3_nt: TGCGCCAGCAGTGGAGGTAGGAACACTGAAGCTTTCTTT; cdr3_aa: CASSGGRNTEAFF
d_call: .; v_call: TRBV5-1; j_call: TRBJ2-1; clone_size: once; cdr3_nt: TGCGCCAGCAGCTTCGATGTATACAATGAGCAGTTCTTC; cdr3_aa: CASSFDVYNEQFF
d_call: .; v_call: TRBV27; j_call: TRBJ2-6; clone_size: few; cdr3_nt: TGTGCCAGCAGTTTTGATGGATCTGGGGCCAACGTCCTGACTTTC; cdr3_aa: CASSFDGSGANVLTF
d_call: .; v_call: TRBV7-9; j_call: TRBJ1-1; clone_size: few; cdr3_nt: TGTGCCAGCAGCTTAGTCGCAAGACTGAACACTGAAGCTTTCTTT; cdr3_aa: CASSLVARLNTEAFF
d_call: TRBD2; v_call: TRBV2; j_call: TRBJ2-1; clone_size: .; cdr3_nt: TGTGCCAGCAGCCGACTAGCGGGAGCCTCCTCCTACAATGAGCAGTTCTTC; cdr3_aa: CASSRLAGASSYNEQFF
d_call: .; v_call: TRBV29-1; j_call: TRBJ2-7; clone_size: few; cdr3_nt: TGCAGCGTCCAACGGGGCCGCCCCTACGAGCAGTACTTC; cdr3_aa: CSVQRGRPYEQYF
d_call: .; v_call: TRBV6-5; j_call: TRBJ2-7; clone_size: few; cdr3_nt: TGTGCCAGCAGTTCCTGGACCCAGACCTACGAGCAGTACTTC; cdr3_aa: CASSSWTQTYEQYF
d_call: TRBD1; v_call: TRBV14; j_call: TRBJ2-5; clone_size: once; cdr3_nt: TGTGCCAGCAGTCGGACAGGGACCTACAATGAGCAGTACTTC; cdr3_aa: CASSRTGTYNEQYF
d_call: TRBD1; v_call: TRBV27; j_call: TRBJ2-7; clone_size: .; cdr3_nt: TGTGCCAGCCTCGGGACAGGGCTCGAGCAGTACTTC; cdr3_aa: CASLGTGLEQYF